The clone carrying this T cell receptor beta chain was found many times. Its antigen is not identified. RNA transcripts were the template, and TCR beta CDR3 regions were amplified from them. Scientists carried out first-round RT-PCR using HTBI primers and then a second-round multiplex PCR. TCRdb re-called the multiplex PCR reads with MiXCR, one entry per CDR3 protein. The sample has roughly 230,000 distinct CDR3 sequences, around a fifth seen once. Clinical symptoms and serum thyroxine were used for diagnosis; TRAb, thyroid ultrasound and orbital computed tomography were also relied on. V lost 4 bases, J lost 7 bases, and 16 bases lay in between. CDR3 length: 14 residues. Germline values: CDR1 ENHRY, CDR2 SYGVKD. The data stem from a study of Graves' ophthalmopathy and Graves' hyperthyroidism. Study-level information: Peripheral blood was gathered at the point of initial diagnosis, before any treatment started. Study conclusions and caveats: A 13-signature model separated ophthalmopathy from stable hyperthyroidism, reaching 85% to 90% sensitivity and almost 82% specificity cross-validated. Blood contained most expanded thyroid clonotypes exceeding 0.001 frequency.

The receptor's source is a woman aged 50 to 60 with Graves' ophthalmopathy. Input material: peripheral blood. This rearrangement joins TRBV10-3 to TRBJ1-2; D gene unclear. The CDR3 DNA reads TGTGCCATCAGTGGCCGACAAGAAGGGAGTGGCTACACCTTC. Amino acids: CAISGRQEGSGYTF.